Below, one TCR beta chain is given with its context. This receptor's antigen is unknown. There are no base qualities to consult, and no much larger clone falls within one base. Trimming removed 0 bases from V and 0 bases from J, leaving 4 bases between the germline ends. In the germline V gene, CDR1 corresponds to SGHTA and CDR2 to FQGTGA. Including cysteine and phenylalanine, the CDR3 has 14 amino acids. Only the CDR3 part of the read is kept: 42 bases, read in frame from the first base. Collaborating institutions collected whole blood in K2EDTA tubes following their own protocols. Collaborator samples were shipped for TCRbeta analysis as frozen whole blood, isolated PBMCs, or DNA extracted from either sample type. This record belongs to a study of blood T cell repertoires in COVID-19 (dated by TCRdb to about 2020). For the wider study: Samples from collaborators originated in the United States, Italy and Spain and spanned both the acute and convalescent phases of COVID-19. The samples were drawn from the first 160 participants of the ongoing ImmuneRACE study and from 950 to 1,500 subjects provided by 6 global collaborators. The repertoires were made available in a free public database intended to serve as a resource for research on the immune response to SARS-CoV-2. The material from the prospective study consisted of cDNA or gDNA derived from T cells, B-cell-depleted T cells, or PBMCs. Deeply sampled blood TCRbeta repertoires from subjects exposed to, actively infected with, or recovered from COVID-19 were included in the dataset. A de-identified subject ID, COVID-19 status, age in years and sex were almost always included in the sample metadata. Where available, HLA class I and class II types were obtained from metadata supplied by the sample provider rather than from assay-based typing.

The immunoSEQ Assay, a bias-controlled multiplex PCR, was used to amplify TCRbeta CDR3 regions from genomic DNA. The study's own analysis went as follows. The number of nucleated cells in each sample was estimated by amplification of reference gene primers within the assay. To quantify the absolute abundance of each unique TCRbeta CDR3 rearrangement, sequence reads were collapsed and filtered. Productive Simpson clonality was computed per sample as the square root of Simpson's diversity index over productive rearrangements. Entries here come from immuneACCESS through TCRdb and include only in-frame sequences with V and J called. Some clones fail to appear in such tables; in the studies checked, an unresolved V gene covers under half of the shortfall, and the cause of the remainder is unknown. V and J calls and clone size are those listed in that table; D and trimming were worked out from the DNA. Counted in this sample were 200,000 to 250,000 clones; approximately 82% of them appeared once. The ten largest clones capture around 3.3% of the sample.

General findings and caveats noted by the study authors: Clinical and demographic metadata were provided uncurated, with the amount varying by source and participant.

Sample: peripheral blood. The TCR originated in a woman of 80 years or more with acute or convalescent COVID-19. Rearrangement joined TRBV7-3 to TRBJ2-3, with the D gene not clear enough to name. The nucleotide sequence is TGTGCCAGCAGCTTAACCCCTAGCACAGATACGCAGTATTTT. This translates into CASSLTPSTDTQYF.